The following is a TCR beta chain sequence with its context. These data come from a study of T cells in Graves' hyperthyroidism and ophthalmopathy. Looked up from germline, CDR1 is SGHTA and CDR2 is FQGNSA. This CDR3 spans 13 amino acids. Trimming at V came to 7 bases and at J to 6 bases, leaving 5 bases not matched to a gene. No ophthalmopathy progression within 18 months constituted stable Graves' hyperthyroidism. Uncontrolled infection, other autoimmune disease, pregnancy or lactation led to exclusion. Amplification targeted TCR beta CDR3 regions from RNA transcripts. HTBI primers were used for first-round RT-PCR of the TCR CDR3. MiXCR was run by TCRdb on the multiplex PCR reads, yielding one entry per CDR3 protein. Among 300,000 to 500,000 distinct CDR3 sequences listed, about 16% were seen once.

Sequencing was carried out using blood. The chain recombines TRBV7-2 with TRBJ2-7; 11 bases agree with TRBD2. The clonotype comes from a woman under 40 with Graves' hyperthyroidism. CDR3 residues: CASMQGTSGEQYF. The CDR3 region has the DNA TGTGCCAGCATGCAGGGGACTAGCGGCGAGCAGTACTTC.